This T cell receptor beta chain appears in the sequencing data of a study of blood T cell repertoires in COVID-19 (TCRdb year 2020). Notes on the research overall: Collaborator samples came from the United States, Italy and Spain and covered acute and convalescent phases of COVID-19. The prospective study material was composed of cDNA or gDNA derived from T cells, B-cell-depleted T cells, or PBMCs. Subjects who had been exposed to COVID-19, were actively infected with it, or had recovered from it provided the deeply sampled blood TCRbeta repertoires that made up the dataset. The repertoires were released in a freely available public database intended as a resource for research on the immune response to SARS-CoV-2. Samples came from the ongoing ImmuneRACE study (first 160 participants) plus 1,254 subjects from 6 global collaborators. Sample metadata almost always included a de-identified subject ID, COVID-19 status, age in years and sex. Where available, HLA class I and class II types were obtained from metadata supplied by the sample provider rather than from assay-based typing. The full study reports these points: How much clinical and demographic metadata was included differed by source and by participant, and the metadata was provided uncurated.

The collaborating institutions used their own protocols to collect whole blood in K2EDTA tubes. For TCRbeta analysis, collaborators shipped samples in one of three forms: frozen whole blood, isolated PBMCs, or DNA extracted from either of those sample types. TCRbeta CDR3 regions were amplified from genomic DNA using the immunoSEQ Assay, a bias-controlled multiplex PCR. Per the original workflow: The number of nucleated cells in each sample was estimated from the amplification of reference gene primers within the assay. To quantify the absolute abundance of each unique TCRbeta CDR3 rearrangement, sequence reads were collapsed and filtered. For each sample, productive Simpson clonality was calculated as the square root of Simpson's diversity index over productive rearrangements. TCRdb holds this immuneACCESS table with in-frame rearrangements only. Some clones are missing; in checked studies, unresolved V genes explain under half, and the rest has no known cause. V and J calls and clone size are those listed in that table; D and trimming were worked out from the DNA. For this sample the table gives 100,000 to 150,000 clones, of which 74% were detected only once. 5.5% of the sample lies in the top ten.

Based on the germline V gene (reference sequence), the CDR1 and CDR2 sequences are LNHDA and SQIVND. From cysteine to phenylalanine, the CDR3 is 11 amino acids long. Only the CDR3 DNA stays, 33 bases, in frame from base 1. Cut back by 11 bases and 3 bases, the V and J ends lie 8 bases apart. A remark on this clone: It lacks a known antigen. The input lacks base qualities; no much larger clone sits a single base away.

The receptor was derived from a man aged 55-75 years with acute or convalescent COVID-19. The rearrangement joined TRBV19 to TRBJ1-5; the best D guess is TRBD1, with 5 bases matching. The sequenced sample consisted of peripheral blood. The DNA is TGTGCCTCAGGGCTCAATCAGCCCCAGCATTTT. The translation is CASGLNQPQHF.